This TCR beta chain emerged from a study of control samples from healthy donors and cancer patients. Generated by immunoSEQ multiplex PCR, the TCRdb table keeps only in-frame clones and is missing some. In the table there are fewer than 60,000 clones, about 95% of which are singletons. V was cut by 3 bases and J by 3 bases, with 6 bases left in between. The V gene's germline CDR1 is KGHSH and CDR2 LQKENI. This CDR3 region has 13 residues. The clonotype was recovered from a man between 25 and 39 years old in good health. Sequenced: blood. The chain combines TRBV18 with TRBJ1-5; no clear D gene. DNA of the CDR3: TGTGCCAGCTCACCGAGTCCCAATCAGCCCCAGCATTTT. It specifies CASSPSPNQPQHF.